This entry describes one TCR beta chain. The antigen is not known. The time point: week 35, safety follow-up. Each dose delivered 300 ug of mutant IDH1 20-mer peptide subcutaneously with imiquimod. This entry is derived from a study of a mutant IDH1 vaccine in newly diagnosed glioma. Study conclusions and caveats: Evidence of vaccine-induced immune responses was documented in around 93% of patients.

The assay was immunoSEQ multiplex PCR, and TCRdb's table has in-frame clones only and misses some. The data contain around 31,000 clones, around 80% of them singletons. The CDR3 contains 14 residues. Germline values: CDR1 LNHDA, CDR2 SQIVND (reference sequence). V lost 4 bases to trimming and J lost 4 bases, with 13 bases between them. Sequencing was performed on PBMCs, taken from a glioma patient whose treatment included an IDH1 peptide vaccine. This receptor was taken from a middle-aged woman with glioma. The rearrangement links TRBV19 to TRBJ1-2, with unresolved D. The CDR3 region has the DNA TGTGCCAGTAGTAATTGGACGGCTACCTATGGCTACACCTTC. Protein sequence: CASSNWTATYGYTF.